The rows below give T cell receptor beta chains drawn from one sample of a study of blood T cell repertoires in COVID-19. Here immunoSEQ multiplex PCR was the method, and the copy in TCRdb shows in-frame clones only, minus some. The sample comprises more than 300,000 clones, roughly 89% of which are singletons, and 1.8% rests with the top ten. Sequenced input: peripheral blood. The receptor set was obtained from a woman aged 25 to 39 with COVID-19, enrolled during active disease. The CDR3 runs from the conserved cysteine through the conserved F or W. Fields, in order: clone size, J gene, V gene, D gene, CDR3 protein. The D gene is left open where the match is weak. Size values are once, few and many counts, or a class for expanded clones, and some rows have none.

. | TRBJ1-4 | TRBV5-5 | TRBD1 | CASSVTGGIREKLFF
. | TRBJ1-2 | TRBV30 | TRBD1 | CAWSVVWGRGAFYTF
. | TRBJ1-2 | TRBV24-1 | TRBD1 | CATSDSRTGGSYGYTF
once | TRBJ2-1 | TRBV9 | TRBD2 | CASSGRGTSSYNEQFF
few | TRBJ1-5 | TRBV2 | . | CASTGLNQPQHF
. | TRBJ2-7 | TRBV6-5 | . | CASSYTGDGYYEQYF
. | TRBJ1-4 | TRBV7-8 | . | CASSHRGNVIEKLFF
. | TRBJ2-7 | TRBV5-8 | TRBD2 | CASSRRTSGGEQYF
. | TRBJ2-2 | TRBV5-6 | TRBD2 | CASSSEIGLAGVNTGELFF
. | TRBJ1-2 | TRBV19 | . | CASQRQAPLYGYTF
. | TRBJ1-4 | TRBV7-9 | . | CASSLALRGGLFF
. | TRBJ2-5 | TRBV3-1/TRBV3-2 | . | CASSPNRGGETQYF
. | TRBJ2-1 | TRBV19 | TRBD2 | CASLGMGGGYNEQFF
. | TRBJ2-4 | TRBV12-5 | TRBD1 | CASGRDSSLAKNIQYF
. | TRBJ1-2 | TRBV27 | TRBD1 | CASKGAEGYTF
. | TRBJ2-3 | TRBV10-2 | TRBD2 | CASRGLAAQAKDTQYF
. | TRBJ2-7 | TRBV10-3 | . | CASRRDTLYEQYF
. | TRBJ2-2 | TRBV4-1 | . | CASSIGANTGELFF
. | TRBJ2-1 | TRBV6-6 | . | CASRAGDLGLYNEQFF
. | TRBJ1-4 | TRBV28 | . | CASSLSNNEKLFF
. | TRBJ1-1 | TRBV6-6 | . | CASSYLGKPGGSFF
once | TRBJ2-1 | TRBV7-3 | TRBD2 | CASSFAGGPGNEQFF
. | TRBJ1-2 | TRBV2 | TRBD1 | CATRPGGVVSGYTF
few | TRBJ2-1 | TRBV7-2 | TRBD2 | CASSLNLRGGREEQFF
. | TRBJ2-2 | TRBV7-6 | . | CASSLVTGELFF
. | TRBJ1-2 | TRBV5-1 | TRBD1 | CASSPYRGGNYGYTF
. | TRBJ1-4 | TRBV6-6 | . | CASSYEKGLTNEKLFF
. | TRBJ2-2 | TRBV9 | . | CASSAVADPNTGELFF
. | TRBJ2-7 | TRBV24-1 | . | CATSDGRWEQYF
few | TRBJ1-4 | TRBV2 | . | CASVLQLNEKLFF
. | TRBJ2-3 | TRBV6-2/TRBV6-3 | . | CASSYSGQALSTDTQYF
. | TRBJ1-5 | TRBV19 | TRBD1 | CASSIWAGQGKDQPQHF
. | TRBJ2-6 | TRBV6-1 | . | CASSAFRRTGANVLTF
. | TRBJ2-7 | TRBV24-1 | . | CATSDSRSSSYEQYF
once | TRBJ2-1 | TRBV7-8 | . | CASSQHRSSYNEQFF
. | TRBJ1-5 | TRBV28 | . | CASIGGNIYNQPQHF
. | TRBJ1-2 | TRBV5-1 | TRBD1 | CASSFLLPGQIGYTF
. | TRBJ2-5 | TRBV6-2/TRBV6-3 | . | CASSYLGRETQYF
. | TRBJ1-4 | TRBV15 | TRBD1 | CATSRDIRETGGGEKLFF
. | TRBJ2-2 | TRBV7-9 | TRBD2 | CASSLGSGVNTGELFF